This T cell receptor beta chain was captured in a study of blood T cell repertoires in COVID-19. Overall study context: The study drew acute and convalescent COVID-19 samples from the United States, Italy and Spain.

The length of the CDR3 is 17 residues. TCRdb keeps only in-frame clones here, not all; method: immunoSEQ multiplex PCR. In the table there are more than 200,000 clones, about four fifths of which are singletons. The receptor was derived from a man aged 50-60 years with active or convalescent COVID-19. The chain has TRBV21-1 and TRBJ2-7; the DNA was not compared with TRBD1, the D call given in the table. TRBV21-1 is classified as a pseudogene. Sequenced sample: peripheral blood. The CDR3 nucleotides are TGTGCCAGCAACGTCCCGGGACAGGGGGCGGCTGGTTACGAGCAGTACTTC. This codes for CASNVPGQGAAGYEQYF.